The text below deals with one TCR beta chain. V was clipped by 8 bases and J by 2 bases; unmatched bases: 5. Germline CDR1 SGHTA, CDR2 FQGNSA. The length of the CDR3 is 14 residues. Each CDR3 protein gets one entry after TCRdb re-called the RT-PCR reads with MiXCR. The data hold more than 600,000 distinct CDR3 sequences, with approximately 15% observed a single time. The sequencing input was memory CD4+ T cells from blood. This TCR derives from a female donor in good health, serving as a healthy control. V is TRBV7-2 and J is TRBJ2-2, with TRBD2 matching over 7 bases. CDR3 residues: CASRGLHNTGELFF. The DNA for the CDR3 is TGTGCCAGCCGGGGACTACATAACACCGGGGAGCTGTTTTTT.